This T cell receptor (beta chain) was obtained from a study of shared clonotypes between healthy human individuals. Study-wide results and caveats: Among the subsets, naive ones generally showed larger estimated richness than memory ones.

The sample holds a few counts of this clone. The antigen is not known. CDR3 length equals 15 residues. Germline V gives CDR1 MNHNS, CDR2 SASEGT. J lost 7 bases, V lost 3 bases, and 5 bases had no gene match. The data were produced by immunoSEQ multiplex PCR, yet TCRdb's version contains in-frame clones alone and is incomplete. The table shows a few hundred thousand clones, with more than 60% occurring only once. The TCR comes from a man aged 25-45 years in good health. The source material was memory CD4+ T cells sorted from blood. The subset is: CD45RA-negative fraction. This rearrangement joins TRBV6-1 to TRBJ1-5; TRBD1 aligns across 11 bases. The CDR3 region has the DNA TGTGCCAGCAGTGAGGGGACAGGGGGGAGGCAGCCCCAGCATTTT. Translated: CASSEGTGGRQPQHF.